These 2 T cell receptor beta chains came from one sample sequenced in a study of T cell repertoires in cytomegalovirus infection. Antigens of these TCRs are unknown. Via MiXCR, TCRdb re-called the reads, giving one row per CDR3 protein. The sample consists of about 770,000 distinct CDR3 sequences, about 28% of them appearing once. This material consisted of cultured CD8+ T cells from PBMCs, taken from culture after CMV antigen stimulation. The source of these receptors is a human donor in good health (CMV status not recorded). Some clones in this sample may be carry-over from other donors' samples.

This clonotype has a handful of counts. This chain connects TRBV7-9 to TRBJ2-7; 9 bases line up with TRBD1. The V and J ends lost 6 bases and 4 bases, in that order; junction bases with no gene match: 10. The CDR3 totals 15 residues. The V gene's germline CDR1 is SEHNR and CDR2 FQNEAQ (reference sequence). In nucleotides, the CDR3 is TGTGCCAGCAGTCCCCCCGGGACAGGGAGGTACGAGCAGTACGTC. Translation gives CASSPPGTGRYEQYV.

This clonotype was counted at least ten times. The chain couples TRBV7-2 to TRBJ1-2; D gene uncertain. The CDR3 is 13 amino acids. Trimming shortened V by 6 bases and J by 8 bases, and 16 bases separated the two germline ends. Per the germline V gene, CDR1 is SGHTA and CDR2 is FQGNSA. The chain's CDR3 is CASSPSFSEGYTF. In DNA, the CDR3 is TGTGCCAGCAGTCCCAGTTTCTCAGAAGGCTACACCTTC.